The subject of this entry is one TCR beta chain. The antigen is not known. TCRdb reprocessed the 5' RACE reads via MiXCR and lists one record per CDR3 protein. Of about 310,000 distinct CDR3 sequences listed, about 3.5% were seen once; the top ten hold around 22%. This specimen comes from a study of T cells after yellow fever vaccination. Findings and caveats of the study: Clones from primary vaccination mostly reappeared after the booster (roughly 97% CD4, about 88% CD8).

The V and J ends lost 4 bases and 3 bases respectively, with 19 bases between them. CDR1 KGHDR and CDR2 SFDVKD come from the germline V gene. The CDR3 totals 17 residues. This chain connects TRBV24-1 to TRBJ2-3, with D perhaps TRBD1 or TRBD2 (6 bases each). This clonotype was obtained from a man aged 18 to 29 who received the YFV17D yellow fever vaccine. Sequences were derived from PBMCs, sampled on the day of the yellow fever booster vaccination. The CDR3 reads CATSDHRTGAGTDTQYF. CDR3 nucleotides: TGTGCCACCAGTGACCACCGGACGGGGGCAGGTACAGATACGCAGTATTTT.